Below are 16 T cell receptor beta chains sequenced from a single sample in a study of blood T cells in healthy people across ages. A second about 6 to 11 cycle PCR used barcoded and J-beta primers. TCRdb reprocessed the 5' RACE reads with MiXCR, giving one entry per CDR3 protein. The sample comprises 1,500,000 or so distinct CDR3 sequences, about 42% of which are singletons, and around 4% rests with the top ten. Sequencing input: blood. The receptor set was obtained from a woman aged 18-29 years in good health.

This rearrangement joins TRBV15 to TRBJ2-1; 15 bases agree with TRBD2. Germline CDR1 reads LNHNV; CDR2 reads YYDKDF (reference sequence). The CDR3 extends over 18 amino acids. V was pared by 2 bases and J by 6 bases, with 8 bases of the junction left unmatched. CDR3 sequence reads: CATSRLPGTSGRFNEQFF. CDR3 DNA sequence: TGTGCCACCAGCAGACTGCCCGGGACTAGCGGGAGGTTCAATGAGCAGTTCTTC.

The chain links TRBV6-5 to TRBJ1-4; 7 positions match TRBD1. CDR1 is MNHEY, CDR2 SVGAGI, per germline. CDR3 length: 17 amino acids. The junction had 12 bases not matched to a gene; V was cut back by 4 bases and J by 4 bases. The CDR3 loop reads CASSSDRRLWLNEKLFF. The CDR3 nucleotides are TGTGCCAGCAGTTCGGACAGGCGCCTATGGCTTAATGAAAAACTGTTTTTT.

The chain joins TRBV12-5 to TRBJ1-2; TRBD1 aligns across 9 bases. The CDR3 has 14 residues. The J segment lost 4 bases and the V segment lost 5 bases, leaving 5 bases of the junction unmatched. CDR1 is LGHNT and CDR2 is FRNRAP in the germline V gene. CDR3 nucleotide sequence: TGTGCTAGTGGTGGGACAGGGATCGCCTATGGCTACACCTTC. It yields the protein CASGGTGIAYGYTF.

A few counts support this clonotype. The V call is TRBV21-1, the J call TRBJ1-6; the tabulated D call, TRBD1, remains unverified against the DNA. TRBV21-1 is given as a pseudogene. The CDR3 spans 19 residues. The CDR3 here is CASSSRAPNRSSYNSPLHF. The CDR3 region has the DNA TGTGCCAGCAGCTCCCGGGCCCCTAATCGGTCTTCCTATAATTCACCCCTCCACTTT.

The CDR3 reads CASSLSADNEQFF. DNA for the CDR3: TGTGCCAGCAGCTTAAGCGCGGACAATGAGCAGTTCTTC. This chain joins TRBV7-9 and TRBJ2-1; no reliable D call. The CDR3 totals 13 residues. V was shortened by 2 bases and J by 5 bases, with 7 bases between the two germline ends. In germline, CDR1 is SEHNR, CDR2 FQNEAQ (reference sequence).

The chain carries TRBV29-1 and TRBJ2-5; D might be TRBD1 (5 bases). Between the trimmed V and J ends, which lost 6 bases and 1 base, there was a span of 12 bases. This CDR3 contains 13 residues. CDR1 is SQVTM, CDR2 ANQGSEA, per germline. The CDR3 here is CSVQGLLQETQYF. CDR3 bases: TGCAGCGTGCAGGGTCTACTCCAAGAGACCCAGTACTTC.

This clonotype showed up just once. The rearrangement links TRBV18 to TRBJ2-1; TRBD2 aligns across 11 bases. CDR1 is KGHSH and CDR2 is LQKENI in the germline V gene. The CDR3 runs 15 residues. V trimming: 8 bases; J trimming: 6 bases; junction bases outside the gene matches: 9. CDR3 sequence: CASRLLAGEVNEQFF. The DNA of the CDR3 is TGTGCCAGCAGACTACTAGCGGGAGAGGTCAATGAGCAGTTCTTC.

This clonotype was counted between two and nine times. The chain employs TRBV7-6 and TRBJ2-4; TRBD1 matches 7 bases. CDR3 size: 13 residues. Germline V gives CDR1 SGHVS, CDR2 FNYEAQ. V shed 5 bases, J shed 5 bases, and the junction held 3 bases outside the gene matches. The DNA for the CDR3 is TGTGCCAGCAGCGACAGGGCGCAAAACATTCAGTACTTC. Encoded protein: CASSDRAQNIQYF.

The chain joins TRBV7-9 to TRBJ1-4; 7 positions match TRBD1. Trimming removed 5 bases from V and 0 bases from J; junction bases left unmatched: 6. The CDR3 spans 16 residues. Germline V gene lookup returns CDR1 SEHNR and CDR2 FQNEAQ (reference sequence). This CDR3 reads CASSTRQGATNEKLFF. In nucleotides, the CDR3 is TGTGCCAGCAGCACAAGGCAGGGGGCAACTAATGAAAAACTGTTTTTT.

The chain couples TRBV5-5 to TRBJ2-1; possibly TRBD1 for D (5 bases). Trimming pared 4 bases from V and 7 bases from J, leaving 15 bases between. Germline assignment: CDR1 SGHKS and CDR2 YYEKEE (reference sequence). The CDR3 covers 14 residues. The DNA for the CDR3 is TGTGCCAGCAGCCCTGCCGGACAAAGAAATGAGCAGTTCTTC. The encoded protein is CASSPAGQRNEQFF.

The rearrangement links TRBV20-1 to TRBJ2-1, with D maybe TRBD1 (6 bases). CDR3 length: 14 amino acids. The V end lost 4 bases, the J end lost 2 bases, and 12 bases lay between the germline ends. The V gene's germline CDR1 is DFQATT and CDR2 SNEGSKA (reference sequence). The CDR3 bases are TGCAGTGCTAAAATGGGGGCGGCCTACAATGAGCAGTTCTTC. Translating gives CSAKMGAAYNEQFF.

The V and J genes are TRBV28 and TRBJ1-1; D gene uncertain. The CDR3 spans 16 residues. Germline values: CDR1 MDHEN, CDR2 SYDVKM. V dropped 1 base and J dropped 1 base, with 13 bases sitting between them. CDR3 sequence: CASSLFYVGTNTEAFF. CDR3 nucleotides: TGTGCCAGCAGTTTATTCTATGTGGGAACGAACACTGAAGCTTTCTTT.

In this sample, this clonotype turned up a few times. The chain uses TRBV7-9 and TRBJ1-1; D call uncertain. V was shortened by 2 bases and J by 1 base, with 11 bases between the two germline ends. Germline lookup yields CDR1 SEHNR and CDR2 FQNEAQ (reference sequence). The CDR3 is made up of 15 amino acids. The CDR3 region has the DNA TGTGCCAGCAGCTTATTGCGGGCCCGGAACACTGAAGCTTTCTTT. Translating gives CASSLLRARNTEAFF.

V is TRBV20-1 and J is TRBJ1-5; 7 bases are a match to TRBD1. Per germline, CDR1 DFQATT and CDR2 SNEGSKA (reference sequence). J gave up 8 bases and V 5 bases, and 12 bases lay outside the gene matches. The CDR3 contains 14 residues. The CDR3 DNA follows: TGCAGTGCTCTCCGGGACAGCGGGAGCAAGCCCCAGCATTTT. This sequence encodes CSALRDSGSKPQHF.

V gene TRBV25-1 combines with J gene TRBJ2-7; tentatively, D is TRBD2 (5 bases). CDR3 size: 15 residues. Trimming left V 4 bases short and J 0 bases short, with 13 bases between. The germline gives CDR1 MGHDK, CDR2 SYGVNS. The CDR3 DNA reads as TGTGCCAGCAGTGTTGACGCAGGACTCTCCTACGAGCAGTACTTC. It translates to CASSVDAGLSYEQYF.

The table lists this clonotype with a few counts. This rearrangement joins TRBV6-5 to TRBJ2-7, with 7 nucleotides matching TRBD1. V trimming: 4 bases; J trimming: 1 base; junction bases outside the gene matches: 4. CDR1 is MNHEY and CDR2 is SVGAGI in the germline V gene. The CDR3 spans 14 residues. The CDR3 spells CASSWDRESYEQYF. For the CDR3, the DNA is TGTGCCAGCAGTTGGGACAGAGAATCCTACGAGCAGTACTTC.